Shown below are 21 T cell receptor beta chains from a single sample sequenced in a study of T-cell reconstitution after alpha-beta-depleted transplantation in children. During its preparation, the TCRbeta library received unique molecular identifiers. TCRdb passed the PCR reads through MiXCR, listing each CDR3 protein once. The table has hundreds of thousands of distinct CDR3 sequences, 16% seen once; the top ten hold roughly 29%. Sequenced material: PBMCs, mostly from graft donor cells, taken 360 days after TCRalphabeta/CD19-depleted stem cell transplant. The receptor source for this set is a boy in the first two years of life who had a stem cell transplant for Wiskott-Aldrich syndrome, so the T cells may come from the graft donor.

The rearrangement links TRBV18 to TRBJ2-7, with D tentatively TRBD1 or TRBD2 (5 bases each). This CDR3 is built from 14 residues. Germline CDR1 reads KGHSH; CDR2 reads LQKENI. Trimming left V 3 bases short and J 3 bases short, with 12 bases between. In DNA form, the CDR3 reads TGTGCCAGCTCACCCTCAGGGACCTACTACGAGCAGTACTTC. Translating it yields CASSPSGTYYEQYF. Combining the CDR3 with reference TRBV18 and TRBJ2-7 gives the whole variable domain NAGVMQNPRHLVRRRGQEARLRCSPMKGHSHVYWYRQLPEEGLKFMVYLQKENIIDESGMPKERFSAEFPKEGPSILRIQQVVRGDSAAYFCASSPSGTYYEQYFGPGTRLTVT.

V gene TRBV28 combines with J gene TRBJ1-5; D possibly corresponds to TRBD1 (5 bases). Trimming cost V 2 bases and J 6 bases, with 11 bases left between them. The CDR3 sequence is 14 residues long. Per germline, CDR1 MDHEN and CDR2 SYDVKM. CDR3 loop: CASSLAGSGQPQHF. In nucleotides, the CDR3 is TGTGCCAGCAGTTTAGCAGGGTCAGGTCAGCCCCAGCATTTT.

This chain joins TRBV4-1 and TRBJ2-3; either TRBD1 or TRBD2 may supply D (5 bases each). With 5 bases removed from V and 5 bases from J, the gap between germline ends came to 14 bases. CDR1 and CDR2 (germline): MGHRA, YSYEKL. CDR3 length: 14 residues. Here the CDR3 DNA reads TGCGCCAGCAGCTCAAGAGGGGTACTAGATACGCAGTATTTT. This codes for CASSSRGVLDTQYF.

This chain connects TRBV24-1 to TRBJ2-2; no reliable D call. The CDR3 extends over 12 amino acids. CDR1 and CDR2 (germline): KGHDR, SFDVKD. V dropped 9 bases and J dropped 7 bases, with 11 bases sitting between them. For the CDR3, the DNA is TGTGCCACCCTTGGGGTCGGCGGGGAGCTGTTTTTT. As protein: CATLGVGGELFF.

This clonotype was counted a few times. V gene TRBV7-8 combines with J gene TRBJ2-1, with TRBD2 matching over 9 bases. The CDR3 is 16 amino acids. V lost 2 bases to trimming and J lost 7 bases; unmatched junction nucleotides: 9. Germline loops: CDR1 SGHVS, CDR2 FQNEAQ. CDR3 in amino acids: CASSLNVAGGTNEQFF. The CDR3 coding sequence is TGTGCCAGCAGCTTAAATGTGGCGGGAGGGACGAATGAGCAGTTCTTC. The entire variable domain, with the rest obtained from reference TRBV7-8 and TRBJ2-1, is as follows: GAGVSQSPRYKVAKRGQDVALRCDPISGHVSLFWYQQALGQGPEFLTYFQNEAQLDKSGLPSDRFFAERPEGSVSTLKIQRTQQEDSAVYLCASSLNVAGGTNEQFFGPGTRLTVL.

V usage is TRBV20-1 and J usage is TRBJ2-1, with 10 nucleotides matching TRBD2. The length of the CDR3 is 14 residues. Germline V gene sequence: CDR1 DFQATT, CDR2 SNEGSKA (reference sequence). The V gene end was trimmed by 4 bases and the J gene end by 1 base; junction bases not matched to a gene: 1. The CDR3 here is CSAKRGGSYNEQFF. Here the CDR3 DNA reads TGCAGTGCTAAGCGGGGGGGGTCCTACAATGAGCAGTTCTTC.

The chain employs TRBV3-1 and TRBJ2-3; 7 positions match TRBD1. The CDR3 runs to 17 residues. V shed 3 bases, J shed 1 base, and the junction held 10 bases outside the gene matches. Germline values: CDR1 LGHDT, CDR2 YNNKEL (reference sequence). The CDR3 nucleotides read TGTGCCAGCAGCCATAAGCCATGGGACAGCCGCACAGATACGCAGTATTTT. It encodes CASSHKPWDSRTDTQYF.

This chain links TRBV10-3 with TRBJ2-7, with a weak D call TRBD2 (5 bases). Per germline, CDR1 ENHRY and CDR2 SYGVKD. V lost 3 bases and J 3 bases, leaving 9 bases between the germline ends. CDR3 size: 13 residues. CDR3 amino acids: CAISDWGVYEQYF. CDR3 bases: TGTGCCATCAGTGATTGGGGAGTCTACGAGCAGTACTTC.

The V gene is TRBV5-4, the J gene TRBJ2-1, with D perhaps matching TRBD2 (5 bases). This CDR3 has 13 residues. CDR1 and CDR2 (germline): SGHNT, YYREEE (reference sequence). V was pared by 4 bases and J by 8 bases, with 13 bases between. The CDR3 nucleotides read TGTGCCAGCAGCGTCCTCGGGATCGATGAGCAGTTCTTC. This codes for CASSVLGIDEQFF.

In this sample, this clonotype turned up a few times. The rearrangement joins TRBV6-5 to TRBJ2-7, with a possible D match to TRBD1 (5 bases). The V and J ends lost 4 bases and 5 bases respectively, with 18 bases between them. There are 15 residues in the CDR3. Germline CDR1 and CDR2: MNHEY and SVGAGI. DNA of the CDR3: TGTGCCAGCAGTTTAATGCAGGGCTGGGCTAACGAGCAGTACTTC. Protein: CASSLMQGWANEQYF.

This clonotype came up a few times. This chain links TRBV6-5 with TRBJ2-6; 9 bases agree with TRBD1. Per germline, CDR1 MNHEY and CDR2 SVGAGI. The CDR3 contains 17 residues. Losses at the gene ends were 3 bases for V and 2 bases for J; bases not matched to a gene: 5. This CDR3 reads CASSYWTGAPGANVLTF. In nucleotides, the CDR3 is TGTGCCAGCAGTTATTGGACAGGGGCTCCTGGGGCCAACGTCCTGACTTTC.

The gene calls are TRBV6-5 and TRBJ1-1; D is undetermined. Trimming shortened V by 3 bases and J by 0 bases, and 17 bases separated the two germline ends. Germline CDR1 is MNHEY and CDR2 is SVGAGI. The CDR3 is 17 residues long. This CDR3 is CASSYGLLETVNTEAFF. For the CDR3, the DNA is TGTGCCAGCAGTTATGGGCTTTTAGAGACCGTGAACACTGAAGCTTTCTTT.

This chain's CDR3 is CASSLLAERPSYF. CDR3 nucleotide sequence: TGTGCCAGCAGCTTACTAGCGGAGAGACCCAGTTACTTC. The chain combines TRBV7-2 with TRBJ2-5; 7 nucleotides align to TRBD2. The germline CDR1 and CDR2 sequences are SGHTA and FQGNSA. With V trimmed by 2 bases and J by 14 bases, 11 bases remained unmatched. CDR3 size: 13 residues.

A few counts support this clonotype. The chain combines TRBV7-2 with TRBJ2-3, with D uncertain. V shed 1 base and J shed 2 bases, with 7 bases lying between them. This CDR3 has 14 amino acids. CDR1 and CDR2 (germline): SGHTA, FQGNSA. CDR3: CASSLEPITDTQYF. For the CDR3, the DNA is TGTGCCAGCAGCTTAGAACCAATCACAGATACGCAGTATTTT.

This clonotype showed up many times. V is TRBV10-2 and J is TRBJ2-1; D call uncertain. The CDR3 spans 12 residues. Trimming removed 0 bases at V and 7 bases at J, with 4 bases between. In germline, CDR1 is WSHSY, CDR2 SAAADI. This CDR3 is CASSESRNEQFF. Written as DNA, the CDR3 is TGCGCCAGCAGTGAGTCGAGGAATGAGCAGTTCTTC.

The CDR3 DNA sequence: TGCAGCGTTGAGCGACAGGGCCCAGATACGCAGTATTTT. Protein: CSVERQGPDTQYF. The chain employs TRBV29-1 and TRBJ2-3; TRBD1 aligns across 7 bases. V dropped 3 bases and J dropped 4; count of bases not matched to a gene: 4. This CDR3 is 13 amino acids long. Germline V gives CDR1 SQVTM, CDR2 ANQGSEA.

This clonotype was recorded a few times. This chain links TRBV27 with TRBJ2-3; the D gene is possibly TRBD1 (6 bases). Germline V CDR1 and CDR2: MNHEY, SMNVEV (reference sequence). Trimming stripped 10 bases from V and 2 bases from J, with 10 bases between. The CDR3 has 12 residues. The DNA for the CDR3 is TGTGCCACCCGGACAGTCACAGATACGCAGTATTTT. It encodes CATRTVTDTQYF.

The chain links TRBV3-1 to TRBJ2-7; 7 bases line up with TRBD2. The CDR3 runs to 14 residues. The V gene end was trimmed by 4 bases and the J gene end by 4 bases; junction bases not matched to a gene: 7. Germline V gene data show CDR1 as LGHDT and CDR2 as YNNKEL (reference sequence). In DNA form, the CDR3 reads TGTGCCAGCAGCCGGCGGGGGTCTGAGTACGAGCAGTACTTC. Translating gives CASSRRGSEYEQYF.

The gene calls are TRBV5-6 and TRBJ2-6; D is uncertain. Germline CDR1 is SGHDT and CDR2 is YYEEEE. The CDR3 has 16 residues. The V end was cut by 6 bases, the J end by 0 bases, with 13 bases between. CDR3 in amino acids: CASNPRANSGANVLTF. CDR3 bases: TGTGCCAGCAACCCTCGGGCAAACTCTGGGGCCAACGTCCTGACTTTC.

This clonotype showed up just a few times. The rearrangement uses TRBV14 and TRBJ2-1; a possible D gene is TRBD2 (6 bases). The V end lost 2 bases, the J end lost 0 bases, and 23 bases lay between the germline ends. The germline V gene encodes CDR1 SGHDN and CDR2 FVKESK. CDR3 length: 20 amino acids. The CDR3 nucleotides read TGTGCCAGCAGCCAAAGAAGCGGGTACGGAATGGGGAGCTCCTACAATGAGCAGTTCTTC. Amino acids: CASSQRSGYGMGSSYNEQFF.

In this sample, this clonotype turned up a few times. The rearrangement links TRBV6-1 to TRBJ2-2; 8 nucleotides match TRBD1. The V and J ends lost 5 bases and 4 bases, in that order; junction bases with no gene match: 9. CDR1 is MNHNS, CDR2 SASEGT, per germline. CDR3 size: 16 residues. CDR3 nucleotide sequence: TGTGCCAGCAGTAGAAAAGGACAGGGAGGCACCGGGGAGCTGTTTTTT. Amino acid sequence: CASSRKGQGGTGELFF.